This T cell receptor (beta chain) appears in the sequencing data of a study of preoperative IRX-2 immunotherapy in early breast cancer. Clones were sequenced by immunoSEQ multiplex PCR, and TCRdb holds only the in-frame ones, with some missing. Of 20,000 to 30,000 clones listed, approximately 90% were seen once; the top ten hold more than 8.5%. This clone was observed a single time. Treatment meaning: preoperative locoregional IRX-2 cytokine immunotherapy. Preoperative locoregional IRX-2 cytokine immunotherapy was tested in the phase Ib source study. Germline loops: CDR1 LNHDA, CDR2 SQIVND (reference sequence). The length of the CDR3 is 15 residues. Germline trimming cut 3 bases from V and 2 bases from J; bases unmatched to any gene: 7.

This clonotype was obtained from a human donor with breast cancer. Sample: tumor tissue, taken after IRX-2 immunotherapy. The chain has TRBV19 and TRBJ2-7; 7 bases are a match to TRBD1. CDR3 in DNA: TGTGCCAGTAGTATTTGGGGACAGCCGACCTACGAGCAGTACTTC. It yields the protein CASSIWGQPTYEQYF.